These 32 T cell receptor beta chains were sequenced from one sample in a study of beta chain features in type 1 diabetes. Study findings and constraints: Type 1 diabetes patients had TCRB CDR3s that were shorter (moderately but significantly so) in all four CD4+ subsets.

Of the isolated RNA, all was reverse transcribed, and so the sequenced material was expressed TCRB transcripts. The assay was immunoSEQ multiplex PCR, and TCRdb's table has in-frame clones only and misses some. This repertoire shows 310,000 or so clones, over 12% found once; its top ten account for approximately 0.015%. No antigen is known for these receptors. Sequencing was carried out using naive CD4+ T cells from blood. Receptors were obtained from a young man with type 1 diabetes.

J is TRBJ2-1 and V is TRBV28; 8 bases are shared with TRBD1. V lost 5 bases, J lost 9 bases, and 3 bases stayed unmatched. This CDR3 has 12 amino acids. Germline V CDR1 and CDR2: MDHEN, SYDVKM. The CDR3 here is CASSTRGREQFF. The CDR3 DNA sequence: TGTGCCAGCAGTACCAGGGGGCGTGAGCAGTTCTTC.

To note about this clone: Other DNA sequences in this specimen translate into the identical CDR3. This chain joins TRBV18 and TRBJ1-1; no clear D gene. Germline loops: CDR1 KGHSH, CDR2 LQKENI. This CDR3 contains 13 residues. The V end lost 3 bases, the J end lost 1 base, and 6 bases lay between the germline ends. CDR3 residues: CASSPGRNTEAFF. The CDR3 nucleotides read TGTGCCAGCTCACCTGGCAGGAACACTGAAGCTTTCTTT.

This clone was detected only a few times. This rearrangement joins TRBV5-1 to TRBJ2-7; TRBD2 matches at 8 bases. The V segment lost 1 base and the J segment 5 bases; nucleotides outside the gene matches: 8. The CDR3 totals 15 residues. CDR1 is SGHRS and CDR2 is YFSETQ in the germline V gene. The CDR3 DNA is TGCGCCAGCAGCTTGTCTTTAGCGGGACGGGACGAGCAGTACTTC. Translating gives CASSLSLAGRDEQYF.

V and J are TRBV5-8 and TRBJ2-5; 15 nucleotides match TRBD2. V gave up 4 bases and J gave up 5 bases; unmatched junction bases: 9. The CDR3 runs to 17 residues. In germline, CDR1 is SGHTS, CDR2 YDEGEE. This chain's CDR3 is CASSPGLAGGGGETQYF. The CDR3 DNA follows: TGTGCCAGCAGCCCGGGACTAGCGGGAGGTGGTGGGGAGACCCAGTACTTC.

This clone was detected only a few times. J is TRBJ2-7 and V is TRBV6-6; D is possibly TRBD1 (6 bases). Trimming cost V 4 bases and J 6 bases, with 13 bases left between them. CDR1 is MNHNY and CDR2 is SVGAGI in the germline V gene (reference sequence). The CDR3 sequence is 13 residues long. The CDR3 loop reads CASSFGTPLEQYF. CDR3 in DNA: TGTGCCAGCAGTTTCGGGACACCTCTCGAGCAGTACTTC.

The chain couples TRBV19 to TRBJ2-7; 8 nucleotides agree with TRBD2. Germline trimming cut 4 bases from V and 2 bases from J; bases unmatched to any gene: 4. Germline loops: CDR1 LNHDA, CDR2 SQIVND (reference sequence). The CDR3 contains 14 residues. The CDR3 DNA reads as TGTGCCAGTAGTAGTGACGGGAGGGCCTACGAGCAGTACTTC. It yields the protein CASSSDGRAYEQYF.

The V gene is TRBV4-3, the J gene TRBJ2-7, with D unresolved. Trimming left V 6 bases short and J 2 bases short, with 14 bases between. The CDR3 covers 14 residues. The germline CDR1 and CDR2 sequences are LGHNA and YSLEER. CDR3 sequence (DNA): TGCGCCAGCAGACCCACCAGGAACACCTACGAGCAGTACTTC. The encoded protein is CASRPTRNTYEQYF.

The table lists this clone with a few counts. The rearrangement joins TRBV7-9 to TRBJ2-1, with 8 bases identical to TRBD2. This CDR3 is 18 amino acids long. Germline V gene data show CDR1 as SEHNR and CDR2 as FQNEAQ (reference sequence). Trimming took 2 bases from V and 6 from J; bases not matched to a gene: 15. CDR3 DNA: TGTGCCAGCAGCTTACCTTCGGTTGGCCATCGGGGGGGCAATGAGCAGTTCTTC. It specifies CASSLPSVGHRGGNEQFF. Full variable domain (remainder filled in from reference TRBV7-9 and TRBJ2-1): DTGVSQNPRHKITKRGQNVTFRCDPISEHNRLYWYRQTLGQGPEFLTYFQNEAQLEKSRLLSDRFSAERPKGSFSTLEIQRTEQGDSAMYLCASSLPSVGHRGGNEQFFGPGTRLTVL.

The rearrangement uses TRBV5-1 and TRBJ2-1; 16 bases are a match to TRBD2. Germline CDR1 and CDR2: SGHRS and YFSETQ. V trimming: 4 bases; J trimming: 3 bases; junction bases outside the gene matches: 10. The CDR3 runs to 19 residues. The CDR3 loop reads CASSPVPGLAGGLYNEQFF. CDR3 in DNA: TGCGCCAGCAGCCCAGTCCCGGGACTAGCGGGGGGGCTCTACAATGAGCAGTTCTTC.

V usage is TRBV7-9 and J usage is TRBJ2-7; 8 bases agree with TRBD1. Germline-derived CDR1 and CDR2 are SEHNR and FQNEAQ (reference sequence). The CDR3 spans 18 residues. Trimming removed 5 bases from V and 4 bases from J; junction bases left unmatched: 19. For the CDR3, the DNA is TGTGCCAGCAGCGTATCCAGGACCTTGATGGACAGGGAATACGAGCAGTACTTC. It encodes CASSVSRTLMDREYEQYF.

V usage is TRBV5-4 and J usage is TRBJ2-1; 9 bases line up with TRBD1. The junction had 13 bases not matched to a gene; V was cut back by 0 bases and J by 9 bases. CDR1 and CDR2 (germline): SGHNT, YYREEE (reference sequence). The CDR3 loop spans 17 amino acids. The CDR3 DNA reads TGTGCCAGCAGCTTGGGGGCCGGACAGGGGTATGGGAGTGAGCAGTTCTTC. It codes for CASSLGAGQGYGSEQFF.

The table lists this clone with a few counts. The V gene is TRBV2, the J gene TRBJ1-2; D is possibly TRBD1 (6 bases). The CDR3 contains 11 residues. Germline loops: CDR1 SNHLY, CDR2 FYNNEI. Trimming shortened V by 10 bases and J by 4 bases, and 10 bases separated the two germline ends. The CDR3 reads CATRDTYGYTF. The CDR3 region has the DNA TGTGCCACGAGGGACACCTATGGCTACACCTTC.

This clone was counted between two and nine times. V is TRBV2 and J is TRBJ1-2; 9 nucleotides line up with TRBD1. Germline V CDR1 and CDR2: SNHLY, FYNNEI. This CDR3 has 14 amino acids. J gave up 1 base and V 8 bases, and 5 bases lay outside the gene matches. The CDR3 sequence is CASGTGLLNYGYTF. Written as DNA, the CDR3 is TGTGCCAGCGGGACAGGGTTACTTAACTATGGCTACACCTTC.

This clone was detected only a few times. The chain joins TRBV5-1 to TRBJ2-2, with 7 nucleotides matching TRBD2. Trimming cost V 4 bases and J 1 base; bases outside gene matches: 7. In germline, CDR1 is SGHRS, CDR2 YFSETQ. The CDR3 runs to 16 residues. The CDR3 DNA follows: TGCGCCAGCAGCGGGGAGGGCAGGATGAACACCGGGGAGCTGTTTTTT. Translation: CASSGEGRMNTGELFF.

This clone has only one observation. The chain combines TRBV19 with TRBJ1-1; D unresolved. The germline CDR1 and CDR2 sequences are LNHDA and SQIVND (reference sequence). V dropped 2 bases and J dropped 4 bases, with 11 bases sitting between them. The CDR3 extends over 14 amino acids. The CDR3 DNA reads TGTGCCAGTAGTATACAGGACTGGAGCACTGAAGCTTTCTTT. Translation: CASSIQDWSTEAFF.

The CDR3 DNA reads as TGTGCCACCGGGTCTGCCAGCACAGATACGCAGTATTTT. Translated: CATGSASTDTQYF. The V gene is TRBV10-3, the J gene TRBJ2-3; D is undetermined. Germline lookup yields CDR1 ENHRY and CDR2 SYGVKD. This CDR3 comprises 13 residues. The V and J ends lost 10 bases and 0 bases respectively, with 11 bases between them.

This clone has only a few counts. V is TRBV2 and J is TRBJ2-2, with a possible D match to TRBD1 (6 bases). The CDR3 has 15 amino acids. V gave up 10 bases and J gave up 5 bases, with 20 bases separating them. Looked up from germline, CDR1 is SNHLY and CDR2 is FYNNEI. Written as DNA, the CDR3 is TGTGCCATCCTTGGTCGCAGGGGAAGGACCGGGGAGCTGTTTTTT. Amino acids: CAILGRRGRTGELFF.

V and J are TRBV18 and TRBJ1-2; D unclear. Trimming left V 6 bases short and J 11 bases short, with 16 bases between. Germline CDR1 is KGHSH and CDR2 is LQKENI. The CDR3 runs to 12 residues. The CDR3, as DNA: TGTGCCAGCTCCCCCGTGGAGGTTGGGTACACCTTC. As protein: CASSPVEVGYTF.

This clone appeared a few times. Other DNA sequences in this sample translate to the same CDR3. This chain joins TRBV11-2 and TRBJ2-5; TRBD2 agrees at 12 bases. This CDR3 has 14 residues. J was trimmed by 5 bases and V by 5 bases; bases with no gene match: 3. CDR1 and CDR2 from the germline V gene are SGHAT and FQNNGV. The CDR3 coding sequence is TGTGCCAGCAGCCTAGCGGGGGGGGAGGAGACCCAGTACTTC. Translation: CASSLAGGEETQYF.

This clone was seen only a few times. The CDR3, as DNA: TGCAGCGTTGAGGACGGGAGGACCTACGAGCAGTACTTC. Its protein is CSVEDGRTYEQYF. The genes are TRBV29-1 and TRBJ2-7; 7 bases agree with TRBD2. The V gene's germline CDR1 is SQVTM and CDR2 ANQGSEA. The V gene end was trimmed by 3 bases and the J gene end by 2 bases; junction bases not matched to a gene: 4. The CDR3 spans 13 residues.

The V and J genes are TRBV18 and TRBJ1-2; 11 bases are a match to TRBD1. J gave up 5 bases and V 2 bases, and 10 bases lay outside the gene matches. Germline CDR1 is KGHSH and CDR2 is LQKENI. The CDR3 spans 17 residues. The CDR3 spells CASSPRGTGGSYYGYTF. CDR3 coding DNA: TGTGCCAGCTCACCAAGAGGGACAGGGGGATCCTATTATGGCTACACCTTC. The full variable domain, in which reference TRBV18 and TRBJ1-2 provide the parts outside the CDR3, is NAGVMQNPRHLVRRRGQEARLRCSPMKGHSHVYWYRQLPEEGLKFMVYLQKENIIDESGMPKERFSAEFPKEGPSILRIQQVVRGDSAAYFCASSPRGTGGSYYGYTFGSGTRLTVV.

This chain uses TRBV9 with TRBJ2-1, with D perhaps TRBD1 (5 bases). In germline, CDR1 is SGDLS, CDR2 YYNGEE. Deletions cut 3 bases from V and 4 bases from J, with 11 bases between. The length of the CDR3 is 14 residues. The CDR3 coding sequence is TGTGCCAGCAGCGCCCAAGACAGTTACAATGAGCAGTTCTTC. Protein product: CASSAQDSYNEQFF.

This clone was seen more than once but under ten times. The rearrangement joins TRBV4-1 to TRBJ2-3; 11 positions agree with TRBD2. In germline, CDR1 is MGHRA, CDR2 YSYEKL. The CDR3 has 17 residues. With V trimmed by 3 bases and J by 5 bases, 10 bases remained unmatched. CDR3 coding DNA: TGCGCCAGCAGCCAGCCTACTAGCGGGAGTTTGAGAGATACGCAGTATTTT. It is translated as CASSQPTSGSLRDTQYF.

This clone has just a few counts. The rearrangement uses TRBV6-6 and TRBJ2-1; D is perhaps TRBD2 (5 bases). Trimming pared 5 bases from V and 2 bases from J, leaving 13 bases between. The CDR3 runs 15 residues. The germline V gene encodes CDR1 MNHNY and CDR2 SVGAGI (reference sequence). The CDR3 is CASSTPEGAYNEQFF. CDR3 DNA sequence: TGTGCCAGCAGTACCCCCGAGGGAGCCTACAATGAGCAGTTCTTC.

The chain joins TRBV29-1 to TRBJ1-2; unclear D gene. This CDR3 region has 10 residues. Deletions cut 3 bases from V and 6 bases from J, with 5 bases between. From germline, CDR1 is SQVTM and CDR2 ANQGSEA. The CDR3 region has the DNA TGCAGCGTTGAGGCTGATGGCTACACCTTC. This sequence encodes CSVEADGYTF.

The chain recombines TRBV28 with TRBJ2-4; perhaps TRBD2 as D (5 bases). The V end was cut by 4 bases, the J end by 10 bases, with 14 bases between. From germline, CDR1 is MDHEN and CDR2 SYDVKM. The CDR3 length is 13 residues. CDR3 sequence (DNA): TGTGCCAGCAGTTCCCCAGAAGCGGAGATTCAGTACTTC. Its protein product is CASSSPEAEIQYF.

The chain couples TRBV11-2 to TRBJ2-2; D is possibly TRBD2 (6 bases). Germline CDR1 SGHAT, CDR2 FQNNGV. This CDR3 is built from 17 residues. Trimming took 6 bases from V and 4 from J, leaving 21 bases between them. The CDR3 DNA reads as TGTGCCAGCAGTCAGACTAGGGTGCTTCGGGGCACCGGGGAGCTGTTTTTT. Its translation: CASSQTRVLRGTGELFF. Combining the CDR3 with reference TRBV11-2 and TRBJ2-2 gives the whole variable domain EAGVAQSPRYKIIEKRQSVAFWCNPISGHATLYWYQQILGQGPKLLIQFQNNGVVDDSQLPKDRFSAERLKGVDSTLKIQPAKLEDSAVYLCASSQTRVLRGTGELFFGEGSRLTVL.

V is TRBV4-3 and J is TRBJ2-1; D is uncertain. The CDR3 is 12 residues long. The V gene lost 1 base and the J gene lost 8 bases, with 6 bases spanning the gap. CDR1 LGHNA and CDR2 YSLEER come from the germline V gene. The CDR3: CASSQVAYEQFF. The CDR3 DNA is TGCGCCAGCAGCCAAGTCGCGTATGAGCAGTTCTTC.

This rearrangement joins TRBV2 to TRBJ2-1, with TRBD2 matching over 11 bases. The CDR3 sequence is 15 residues long. From germline, CDR1 is SNHLY and CDR2 FYNNEI. V was clipped by 4 bases and J by 4 bases; unmatched bases: 3. The CDR3 nucleotides read TGTGCCAGCAGTGGTAGCGGGAGGGAATACAATGAGCAGTTCTTC. Amino acid sequence: CASSGSGREYNEQFF.

This clone appeared a few times. This CDR3 is also generated by other DNA sequences in the sample. The CDR3 DNA reads as TGTGCCACCAGCAGAGACAGGGGATCCTACGAGCAGTACTTC. Translated: CATSRDRGSYEQYF. The chain carries TRBV15 and TRBJ2-7; D possibly corresponds to TRBD1 (6 bases). CDR3 length equals 14 residues. V lost 0 bases and J lost 1, with 7 bases in between. Per the germline V gene, CDR1 is LNHNV and CDR2 is YYDKDF (reference sequence).

This clone was observed once. This chain joins TRBV2 and TRBJ2-5; a possible D gene is TRBD2 (6 bases). This CDR3 is 14 amino acids long. V lost 0 bases, J lost 7 bases, and 12 bases lay in between. Looked up from germline, CDR1 is SNHLY and CDR2 is FYNNEI. The CDR3 loop reads CASSEARGLGTQYF. The CDR3 bases are TGTGCCAGCAGTGAAGCGCGGGGTTTGGGGACCCAGTACTTC.

A few counts support this clone. V usage is TRBV19 and J usage is TRBJ1-1; D is unresolved. Germline assignment: CDR1 LNHDA and CDR2 SQIVND (reference sequence). V was trimmed by 4 bases and J by 3 bases, leaving 6 bases between them. CDR3 length equals 12 residues. DNA of the CDR3: TGTGCCAGTAGTAGTCTTTACACTGAAGCTTTCTTT. This translates into CASSSLYTEAFF.